The rows below give T cell receptor beta chains drawn from one sample of a study of shared clonotypes between healthy human individuals. The method was immunoSEQ multiplex PCR; TCRdb's version includes in-frame clones alone and lacks a portion of them. The sample consists of 740,000 or so clones, less than 80% of them appearing once. Source material: memory CD4+ T cells sorted from blood. These TCRs come from a woman aged 30 to 39 in good health. Each CDR3 is given with its conserved first and last residue. The D gene is left open where the match is weak. Rows may omit the clone size; those that give it use once, few, many or a size class.

cdr3_aa: CASSGLAGSHEQFF
cdr3_nt: TGTGCCAGCTCCGGACTAGCGGGATCGCATGAGCAGTTCTTC
d_call: TRBD2
clone_size: -
v_call: TRBV6-5
j_call: TRBJ2-1

cdr3_aa: CSTGRVYEQYF
cdr3_nt: TGCAGTACCGGGAGGGTCTACGAGCAGTACTTC
d_call: TRBD2
clone_size: -
v_call: TRBV20-1
j_call: TRBJ2-7

cdr3_aa: CASSFPGLAGADTQYF
cdr3_nt: TGTGCCAGCAGTTTCCCGGGACTAGCGGGAGCAGATACGCAGTATTTT
d_call: TRBD2
clone_size: -
v_call: TRBV28
j_call: TRBJ2-3

cdr3_aa: CASSDPQDNTDTQYF
cdr3_nt: TGTGCCAGCAGTGACCCGCAAGATAACACAGATACGCAGTATTTT
d_call: -
clone_size: -
v_call: TRBV28
j_call: TRBJ2-3

cdr3_aa: CSVGGGGQETQYF
cdr3_nt: TGCAGCGTGGGAGGAGGGGGGCAAGAGACCCAGTACTTC
d_call: -
clone_size: -
v_call: TRBV29-1
j_call: TRBJ2-5

cdr3_aa: CASSLGDRDSGELFF
cdr3_nt: TGCGCCAGCAGCTTGGGGGACAGGGATTCCGGGGAGCTGTTTTTT
d_call: TRBD1
clone_size: -
v_call: TRBV5-1
j_call: TRBJ2-2

cdr3_aa: CASSSARAGGPINEQYF
cdr3_nt: TGTGCCAGCAGCTCAGCTCGGGCGGGAGGGCCAATTAACGAGCAGTACTTC
d_call: TRBD2
clone_size: -
v_call: TRBV7-9
j_call: TRBJ2-7

cdr3_aa: CASSPRTGNNYGYTF
cdr3_nt: TGTGCCAGTAGCCCTAGGACAGGCAACAACTATGGCTACACCTTC
d_call: TRBD1
clone_size: once
v_call: TRBV19
j_call: TRBJ1-2

cdr3_aa: CASSQVSRGTDTQYF
cdr3_nt: TGCGCCAGCAGCCAAGTTTCCAGGGGCACAGATACGCAGTATTTT
d_call: -
clone_size: few
v_call: TRBV4-1
j_call: TRBJ2-3

cdr3_aa: CASSQGANNEQFF
cdr3_nt: TGTGCCAGCAGCCAGGGGGCTAACAATGAGCAGTTCTTC
d_call: -
clone_size: once
v_call: TRBV14
j_call: TRBJ2-1

cdr3_aa: CASSLGQGGRGTEAFF
cdr3_nt: TGTGCCAGCAGCTTAGGACAGGGAGGGAGAGGCACTGAAGCTTTCTTT
d_call: TRBD1
clone_size: -
v_call: TRBV7-6
j_call: TRBJ1-1

cdr3_aa: CASSPSSGDTQYF
cdr3_nt: TGTGCCAGCTCGCCCTCAAGCGGGGATACGCAGTATTTT
d_call: -
clone_size: -
v_call: TRBV18
j_call: TRBJ2-3

cdr3_aa: CASSEPANEKLFF
cdr3_nt: TGTGCCAGCAGTGAACCCGCTAATGAAAAACTGTTTTTT
d_call: -
clone_size: -
v_call: TRBV6-1
j_call: TRBJ1-4

cdr3_aa: CASSQGNEQFF
cdr3_nt: TGCGCCAGCAGTCAGGGGAATGAGCAGTTCTTC
d_call: -
clone_size: few
v_call: TRBV10-2
j_call: TRBJ2-1

cdr3_aa: CASSRGQGGQPQHF
cdr3_nt: TGTGCCAGCAGCCGAGGACAGGGTGGACAGCCCCAGCATTTT
d_call: TRBD1
clone_size: -
v_call: TRBV28
j_call: TRBJ1-5

cdr3_aa: CAWRGRTGKEAEAFF
cdr3_nt: TGTGCCTGGAGGGGTCGAACAGGGAAGGAGGCTGAAGCTTTCTTT
d_call: -
clone_size: -
v_call: TRBV30
j_call: TRBJ1-1

cdr3_aa: CASSSGTSGRVYNEQFF
cdr3_nt: TGTGCCAGCAGCTCCGGGACTAGCGGGAGGGTCTACAATGAGCAGTTCTTC
d_call: TRBD2
clone_size: few
v_call: TRBV28
j_call: TRBJ2-1

cdr3_aa: CASSLGLAGVYADTQYF
cdr3_nt: TGTGCCAGCAGCCTCGGGCTAGCGGGAGTGTATGCAGATACGCAGTATTTT
d_call: TRBD2
clone_size: -
v_call: TRBV5-8
j_call: TRBJ2-3

cdr3_aa: CASSEAGTETQYF
cdr3_nt: TGTGCCAGCAGTGAGGCGGGAACAGAGACCCAGTACTTC
d_call: -
clone_size: -
v_call: TRBV25-1
j_call: TRBJ2-5

cdr3_aa: CASRGGQNTEAFF
cdr3_nt: TGTGCCAGCAGGGGGGGTCAGAACACTGAAGCTTTCTTT
d_call: -
clone_size: -
v_call: TRBV7-9
j_call: TRBJ1-1

cdr3_aa: CASSSRTDSGYTF
cdr3_nt: TGTGCCAGCAGCTCCCGGACCGACTCTGGCTACACCTTC
d_call: -
clone_size: -
v_call: TRBV9
j_call: TRBJ1-2

cdr3_aa: CAIGKKQKAGLMLDTQYF
cdr3_nt: TGTGCCATCGGAAAAAAGCAGAAGGCAGGGTTAATGTTAGATACGCAGTATTTT
d_call: -
clone_size: -
v_call: TRBV10-3
j_call: TRBJ2-3

cdr3_aa: CSVVSLGLAEAEQYF
cdr3_nt: TGCAGCGTTGTTTCTCTGGGACTAGCGGAGGCCGAGCAGTACTTC
d_call: TRBD2
clone_size: -
v_call: TRBV29-1
j_call: TRBJ2-7

cdr3_aa: CASSFSSGRGREQYF
cdr3_nt: TGTGCCAGCAGTTTCTCTAGCGGGAGGGGGAGGGAGCAGTACTTC
d_call: TRBD2
clone_size: -
v_call: TRBV28
j_call: TRBJ2-7

cdr3_aa: CASSLLNEQFF
cdr3_nt: TGCGCCAGCAGCCTTCTAAATGAGCAGTTCTTC
d_call: -
clone_size: once
v_call: TRBV4-1
j_call: TRBJ2-1

cdr3_aa: CASRRQTIQETQYF
cdr3_nt: TGTGCCAGTAGACGACAGACTATACAAGAGACCCAGTACTTC
d_call: -
clone_size: many
v_call: TRBV19
j_call: TRBJ2-5

cdr3_aa: CASSPNYTKKETQYF
cdr3_nt: TGTGCCAGCAGCCCAAACTATACAAAAAAAGAGACCCAGTACTTC
d_call: -
clone_size: -
v_call: TRBV28
j_call: TRBJ2-5

cdr3_aa: CASLVGGVYNEQFF
cdr3_nt: TGTGCCAGCCTTGTTGGGGGCGTTTACAATGAGCAGTTCTTC
d_call: -
clone_size: -
v_call: TRBV7-2
j_call: TRBJ2-1

cdr3_aa: CSVGVASSTDTQYF
cdr3_nt: TGCAGCGTTGGGGTAGCCTCTAGCACAGATACGCAGTATTTT
d_call: -
clone_size: -
v_call: TRBV29-1
j_call: TRBJ2-3

cdr3_aa: CASRSPARGDYGYTF
cdr3_nt: TGTGCCAGCAGGTCCCCGGCCCGGGGGGACTATGGCTACACCTTC
d_call: -
clone_size: -
v_call: TRBV27
j_call: TRBJ1-2

cdr3_aa: CASSLYGGADTQYF
cdr3_nt: TGTGCCAGCAGCTTATATGGGGGCGCAGATACGCAGTATTTT
d_call: -
clone_size: few
v_call: TRBV11-2
j_call: TRBJ2-3

cdr3_aa: CASSQGGRGETQYF
cdr3_nt: TGTGCCAGCAGCCAAGGGGGGCGTGGAGAGACCCAGTACTTC
d_call: -
clone_size: -
v_call: TRBV5-4
j_call: TRBJ2-5

cdr3_aa: CSAGTGTFTGELFF
cdr3_nt: TGCAGCGCGGGGACAGGGACCTTTACCGGGGAGCTGTTTTTT
d_call: TRBD1
clone_size: -
v_call: TRBV29-1
j_call: TRBJ2-2

cdr3_aa: CASKGGNYGYTF
cdr3_nt: TGTGCCAGTAAGGGCGGTAACTATGGCTACACCTTC
d_call: -
clone_size: -
v_call: TRBV19
j_call: TRBJ1-2

cdr3_aa: CASSAGTDYNEQFF
cdr3_nt: TGCGCCAGCAGCGCCGGGACAGATTACAATGAGCAGTTCTTC
d_call: TRBD1
clone_size: -
v_call: TRBV10-1
j_call: TRBJ2-1